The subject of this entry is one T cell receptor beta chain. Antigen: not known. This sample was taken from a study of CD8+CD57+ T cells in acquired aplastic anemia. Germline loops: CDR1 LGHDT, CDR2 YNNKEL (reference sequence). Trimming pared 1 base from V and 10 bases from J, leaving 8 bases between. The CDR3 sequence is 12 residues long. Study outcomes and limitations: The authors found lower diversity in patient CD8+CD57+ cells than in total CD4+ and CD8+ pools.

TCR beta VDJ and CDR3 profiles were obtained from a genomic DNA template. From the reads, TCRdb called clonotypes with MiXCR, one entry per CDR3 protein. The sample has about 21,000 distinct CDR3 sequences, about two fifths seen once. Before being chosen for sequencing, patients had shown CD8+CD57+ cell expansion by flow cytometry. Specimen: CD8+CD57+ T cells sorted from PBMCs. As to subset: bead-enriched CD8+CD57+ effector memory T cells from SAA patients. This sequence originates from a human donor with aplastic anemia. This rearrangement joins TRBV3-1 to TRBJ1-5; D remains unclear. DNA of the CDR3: TGTGCCAGCAGCCAAGGACGGGATCCCCAGCATTTT. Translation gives CASSQGRDPQHF.